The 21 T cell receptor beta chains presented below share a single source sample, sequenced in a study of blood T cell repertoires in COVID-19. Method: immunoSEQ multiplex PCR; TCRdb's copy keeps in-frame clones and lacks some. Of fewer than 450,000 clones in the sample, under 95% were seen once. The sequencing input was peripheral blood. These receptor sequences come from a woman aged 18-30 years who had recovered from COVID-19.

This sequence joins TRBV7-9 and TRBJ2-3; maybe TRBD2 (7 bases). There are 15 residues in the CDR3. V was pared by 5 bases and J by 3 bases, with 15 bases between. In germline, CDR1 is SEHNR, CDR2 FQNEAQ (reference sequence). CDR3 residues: CASSPRGRGTDTQYF. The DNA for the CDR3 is TGTGCCAGCAGCCCTCGGGGGAGGGGGACAGATACGCAGTATTTT.

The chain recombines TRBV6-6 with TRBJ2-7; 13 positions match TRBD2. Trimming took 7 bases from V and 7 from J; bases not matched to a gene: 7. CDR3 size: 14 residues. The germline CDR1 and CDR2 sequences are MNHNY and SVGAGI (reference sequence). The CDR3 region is CASKGLAGAGEQYV. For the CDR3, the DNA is TGTGCCAGCAAAGGACTAGCGGGAGCTGGGGAGCAGTACGTC.

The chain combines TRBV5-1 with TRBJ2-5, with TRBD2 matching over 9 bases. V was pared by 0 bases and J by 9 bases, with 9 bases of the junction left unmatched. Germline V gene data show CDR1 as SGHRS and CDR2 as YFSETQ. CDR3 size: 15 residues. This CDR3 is CASSLEGLARGAQYF. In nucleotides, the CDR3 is TGCGCCAGCAGCTTGGAAGGACTAGCGCGGGGGGCCCAGTACTTC.

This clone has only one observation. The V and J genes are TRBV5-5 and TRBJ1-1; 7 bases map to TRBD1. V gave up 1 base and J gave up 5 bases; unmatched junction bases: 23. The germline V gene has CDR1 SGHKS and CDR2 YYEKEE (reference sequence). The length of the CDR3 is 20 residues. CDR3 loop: CASSLQSSRGRIPKGTEAFF. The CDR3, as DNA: TGTGCCAGCAGCTTGCAGAGTTCGAGGGGGCGTATACCCAAGGGAACTGAAGCTTTCTTT.

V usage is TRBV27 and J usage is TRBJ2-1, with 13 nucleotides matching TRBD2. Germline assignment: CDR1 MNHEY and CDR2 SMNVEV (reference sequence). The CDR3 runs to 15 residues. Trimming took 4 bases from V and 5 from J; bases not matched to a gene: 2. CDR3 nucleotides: TGTGCCAGCAGTTGGGGACTAGCGGGGAACAATGAGCAGTTCTTC. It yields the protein CASSWGLAGNNEQFF.

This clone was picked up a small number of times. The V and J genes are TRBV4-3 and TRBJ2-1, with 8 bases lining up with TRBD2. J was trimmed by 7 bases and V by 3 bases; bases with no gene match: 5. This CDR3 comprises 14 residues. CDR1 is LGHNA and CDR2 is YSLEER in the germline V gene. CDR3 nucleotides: TGCGCCAGCAGCCAGGGACTAGTCGTTAATGAGCAGTTCTTC. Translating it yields CASSQGLVVNEQFF.

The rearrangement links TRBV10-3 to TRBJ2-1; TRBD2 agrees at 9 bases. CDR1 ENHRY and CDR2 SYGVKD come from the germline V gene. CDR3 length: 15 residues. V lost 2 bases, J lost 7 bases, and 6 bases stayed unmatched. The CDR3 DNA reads TGTGCCATCAGTGAGGTAAGCGGGAGGATGAATGAGCAGTTCTTC. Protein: CAISEVSGRMNEQFF.

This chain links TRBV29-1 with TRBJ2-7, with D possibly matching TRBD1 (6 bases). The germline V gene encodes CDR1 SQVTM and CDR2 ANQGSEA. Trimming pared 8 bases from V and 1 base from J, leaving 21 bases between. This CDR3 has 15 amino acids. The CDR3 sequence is CSHPGVGRKSYEQYV. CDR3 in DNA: TGCAGCCACCCAGGGGTCGGGCGAAAATCCTACGAGCAGTACGTC.

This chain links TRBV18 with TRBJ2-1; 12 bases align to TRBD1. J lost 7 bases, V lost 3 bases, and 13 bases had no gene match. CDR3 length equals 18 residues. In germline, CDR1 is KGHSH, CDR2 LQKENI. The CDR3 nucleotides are TGTGCCAGCTCACCGACCATGTTCACGGGACAGGGGGCAAATGAGCAGTTCTTC. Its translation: CASSPTMFTGQGANEQFF.

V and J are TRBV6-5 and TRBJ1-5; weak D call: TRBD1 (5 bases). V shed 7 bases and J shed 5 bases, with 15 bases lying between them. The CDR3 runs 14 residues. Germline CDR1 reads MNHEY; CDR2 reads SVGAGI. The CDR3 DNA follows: TGTGCCAGCACCATTCCAGGGTCCCATCAGCCCCAGCATTTT. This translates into CASTIPGSHQPQHF.

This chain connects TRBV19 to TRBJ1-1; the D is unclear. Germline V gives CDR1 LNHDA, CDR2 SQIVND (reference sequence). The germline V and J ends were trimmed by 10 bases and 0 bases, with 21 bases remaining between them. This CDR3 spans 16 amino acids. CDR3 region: CAKWWCRSRMNTEAFF. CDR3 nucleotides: TGTGCCAAGTGGTGGTGCCGGTCACGCATGAACACTGAAGCTTTCTTT. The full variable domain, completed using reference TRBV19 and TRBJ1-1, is DGGITQSPKYLFRKEGQNVTLSCEQNLNHDAMYWYRQDPGQGLRLIYYSQIVNDFQKGDIAEGYSVSREKKESFPLTVTSAQKNPTAFYLCAKWWCRSRMNTEAFFGQGTRLTVV.

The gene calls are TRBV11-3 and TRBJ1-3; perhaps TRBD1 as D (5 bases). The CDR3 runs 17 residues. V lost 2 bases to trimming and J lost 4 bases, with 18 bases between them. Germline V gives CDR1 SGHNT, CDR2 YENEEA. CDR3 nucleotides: TGTGCCAGCAGCTTATCCCAGGGCAGGCTGGGAGGAAACACCATATATTTT. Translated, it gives CASSLSQGRLGGNTIYF. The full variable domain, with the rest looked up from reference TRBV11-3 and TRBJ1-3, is EAGVVQSPRYKIIEKKQPVAFWCNPISGHNTLYWYLQNLGQGPELLIRYENEEAVDDSQLPKDRFSAERLKGVDSTLKIQPAELGDSAVYLCASSLSQGRLGGNTIYFGEGSWLTVV.

Here the CDR3 reads CASSLVGSGEQYV. CDR3 in DNA: TGTGCCAGCAGTTTGGTAGGGAGCGGCGAGCAGTACGTC. The genes are TRBV6-2 or TRBV6-3 and TRBJ2-7, with a possible D match to TRBD2 (5 bases). CDR3 length: 13 residues. Germline V gene sequence: CDR1 MNHEY, CDR2 SVGEGT. Trimming cost V 4 bases and J 6 bases, with 13 bases left between them.

The CDR3 reads CATRQGPNTGELFF. CDR3 sequence (DNA): TGTGCCACCCGACAGGGGCCGAACACCGGGGAGCTGTTTTTT. V and J are TRBV19 and TRBJ2-2, with 8 bases that match TRBD1. CDR1 LNHDA and CDR2 SQIVND come from the germline V gene (reference sequence). The V and J ends lost 10 bases and 0 bases, in that order; junction bases with no gene match: 4. The CDR3 consists of 14 residues. The entire variable domain, with the rest obtained from reference TRBV19 and TRBJ2-2, is as follows: DGGITQSPKYLFRKEGQNVTLSCEQNLNHDAMYWYRQDPGQGLRLIYYSQIVNDFQKGDIAEGYSVSREKKESFPLTVTSAQKNPTAFYLCATRQGPNTGELFFGEGSRLTVL.

The CDR3 DNA reads as TGTGCCAGCAGTTACTCTCGTGCGGGAAATAGCAATCAGCCCCAGCATTTT. Protein product: CASSYSRAGNSNQPQHF. The chain joins TRBV6-2 or TRBV6-3 to TRBJ1-5; D gene ambiguous. This CDR3 comprises 17 residues. CDR1 MNHEY and CDR2 SVGEGT come from the germline V gene. The V end was cut by 0 bases, the J end by 0 bases, with 12 bases between.

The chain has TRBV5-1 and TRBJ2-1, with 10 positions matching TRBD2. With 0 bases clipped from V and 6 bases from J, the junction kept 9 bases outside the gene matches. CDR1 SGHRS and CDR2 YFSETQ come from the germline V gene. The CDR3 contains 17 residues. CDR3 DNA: TGCGCCAGCAGCTTGGAGTCTAGCGGGAGCTTAATCAATGAGCAGTTCTTC. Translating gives CASSLESSGSLINEQFF. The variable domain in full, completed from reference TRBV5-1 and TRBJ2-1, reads KAGVTQTPRYLIKTRGQQVTLSCSPISGHRSVSWYQQTPGQGLQFLFEYFSETQRNKGNFPGRFSGRQFSNSRSEMNVSTLELGDSALYLCASSLESSGSLINEQFFGPGTRLTVL.

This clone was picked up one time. DNA for the CDR3: TGCGCCAGCAGCTCGGGGGCAGGGGGATCTGGAAACACCATATATTTT. It encodes CASSSGAGGSGNTIYF. The V and J genes are TRBV5-1 and TRBJ1-3; 7 bases are a match to TRBD1. CDR1 and CDR2 from the germline V gene are SGHRS and YFSETQ. Trimming removed 3 bases from V and 1 base from J; junction bases left unmatched: 7. The CDR3 has 16 amino acids.

CDR3 nucleotides: TGTGCCAGCAGTCCTCCCGGTCAGCCCCAGCATTTT. Translated: CASSPPGQPQHF. The chain recombines TRBV27 with TRBJ1-5; D unresolved. Trimming took off 5 bases at V and 6 bases at J, with 8 bases between the two ends. The CDR3 runs 12 residues. Germline-derived CDR1 and CDR2 are MNHEY and SMNVEV (reference sequence).

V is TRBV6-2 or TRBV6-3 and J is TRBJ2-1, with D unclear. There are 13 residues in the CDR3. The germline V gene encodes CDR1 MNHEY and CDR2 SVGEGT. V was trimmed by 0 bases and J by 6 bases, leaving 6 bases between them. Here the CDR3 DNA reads TGTGCCAGCAGTTACTCGAGGTCCAATGAGCAGTTCTTC. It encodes CASSYSRSNEQFF.

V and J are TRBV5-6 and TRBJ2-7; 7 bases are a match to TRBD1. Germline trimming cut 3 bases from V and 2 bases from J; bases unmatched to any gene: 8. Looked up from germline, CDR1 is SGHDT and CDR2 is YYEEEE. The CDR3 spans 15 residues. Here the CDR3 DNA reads TGTGCCAGCAGCTACTTAGACAGGGATACCTACGAGCAGTACGTC. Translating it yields CASSYLDRDTYEQYV.

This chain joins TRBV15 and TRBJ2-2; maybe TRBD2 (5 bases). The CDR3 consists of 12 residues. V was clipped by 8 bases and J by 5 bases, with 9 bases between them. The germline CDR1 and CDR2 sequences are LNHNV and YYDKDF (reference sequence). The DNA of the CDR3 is TGTGCCACCCAAGTAGCGACCGGGGAGCTGTTTTTT. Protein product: CATQVATGELFF.